This T cell receptor beta chain stems from a study of blood T cell repertoires in COVID-19. At the level of the study: PBMCs, B-cell-depleted T cells, or T cells provided the cDNA or gDNA that made up the material.

Per the original methods: From reference gene primer amplification, estimates of nucleated cell counts were derived. Sequencing used immunoSEQ multiplex PCR; TCRdb keeps in-frame clones, though not all of them. The V and J calls and clone size come from that table; D and trimming were worked out from the DNA. This repertoire shows approximately 300,000 clones, around 87% found once; its top ten account for more than 2%. After removal of 5 bases from V and 5 bases from J, the junction contained 8 bases not matched to a gene. This CDR3 comprises 14 residues. Germline CDR1 and CDR2: MNHEY and SVGAGI. The sequencing input was peripheral blood. This chain joins TRBV6-5 and TRBJ2-5; 7 bases match TRBD1. The receptor was derived from a man aged 18 to 35 with active or convalescent COVID-19. CDR3 region: CASSTRGRRETQYF. The CDR3 DNA is TGTGCCAGCAGTACAAGGGGGCGCCGGGAGACCCAGTACTTC.